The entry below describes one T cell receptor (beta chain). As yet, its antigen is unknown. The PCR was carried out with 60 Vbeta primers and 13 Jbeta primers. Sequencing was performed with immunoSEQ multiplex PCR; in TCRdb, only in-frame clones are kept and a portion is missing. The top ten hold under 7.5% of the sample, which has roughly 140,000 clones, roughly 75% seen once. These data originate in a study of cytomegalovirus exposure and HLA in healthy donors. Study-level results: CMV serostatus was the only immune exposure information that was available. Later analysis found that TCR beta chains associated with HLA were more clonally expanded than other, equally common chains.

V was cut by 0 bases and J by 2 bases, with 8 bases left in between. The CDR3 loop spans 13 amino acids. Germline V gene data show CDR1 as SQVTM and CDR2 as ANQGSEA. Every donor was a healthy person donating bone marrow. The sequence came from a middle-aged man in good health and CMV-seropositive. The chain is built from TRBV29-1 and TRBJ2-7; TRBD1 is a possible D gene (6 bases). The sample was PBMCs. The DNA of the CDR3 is TGCAGCGTTGAAGACAGGGGAACCTACGAGCAGTACTTC. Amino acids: CSVEDRGTYEQYF.